The 25 T cell receptor beta chains below were found in one sample sequenced in a study of glioma-infiltrating T cells after dendritic cell vaccination. Indicated time point: after dendritic cell vaccination, including at tumor progression/relapse. Produced via immunoSEQ multiplex PCR; TCRdb's table is partial and in-frame only. The sample contains over 80,000 clones, 80% to 90% of which appear only once. The sequencing used blood, collected after dendritic cell vaccination. Receptors were obtained from a human donor with glioblastoma.

The chain is built from TRBV6-5 and TRBJ1-1; 7 bases are a match to TRBD1. CDR3 length: 13 amino acids. After removal of 6 bases from V and 0 bases from J, the junction contained 1 base not matched to a gene. From germline, CDR1 is MNHEY and CDR2 SVGAGI. The CDR3: CASRGQLNTEAFF. The CDR3 nucleotides are TGTGCCAGCAGGGGACAGTTGAACACTGAAGCTTTCTTT.

V is TRBV2 and J is TRBJ2-1, with TRBD2 identical over 11 bases. The germline CDR1 and CDR2 sequences are SNHLY and FYNNEI. Trimming at V came to 6 bases and at J to 9 bases, leaving 10 bases not matched to a gene. The CDR3 length is 15 residues. The CDR3 is CASSMTSGAWGEQFF. The CDR3 region has the DNA TGTGCCAGCAGCATGACTAGCGGGGCTTGGGGTGAGCAGTTCTTC.

This chain uses TRBV19 with TRBJ2-1; 7 bases align to TRBD1. The V gene's germline CDR1 is LNHDA and CDR2 SQIVND (reference sequence). The CDR3 extends over 14 amino acids. The trim removed 5 bases at V and 5 bases at J, leaving 6 bases unmatched. This chain's CDR3 is CASSSGTANNEQFF. The CDR3 nucleotides are TGTGCCAGTAGTTCTGGGACAGCAAACAATGAGCAGTTCTTC.

The genes are TRBV5-8 and TRBJ1-5, with TRBD1 matching over 8 bases. Losses at the gene ends were 4 bases for V and 5 bases for J; bases not matched to a gene: 5. CDR3 length: 14 amino acids. CDR1 is SGHTS, CDR2 YDEGEE, per germline. CDR3 residues: CASSTGQGDQPQHF. Written as DNA, the CDR3 is TGTGCCAGCAGCACAGGACAGGGAGATCAGCCCCAGCATTTT.

The chain links TRBV4-1 to TRBJ2-1; 12 bases are shared with TRBD2. CDR1 is MGHRA, CDR2 YSYEKL, per germline. CDR3 length equals 18 residues. After removal of 0 bases from V and 4 bases from J, the junction contained 7 bases not matched to a gene. CDR3 loop: CASSQDALAGGKYNEQFF. For the CDR3, the DNA is TGCGCCAGCAGCCAAGACGCCCTAGCGGGGGGGAAATACAATGAGCAGTTCTTC.

The chain links TRBV6-8 to TRBJ2-1, with TRBD2 as a possible D gene (6 bases). CDR3 length equals 15 residues. Germline V gene lookup returns CDR1 MNHGY and CDR2 SAAAGT. The germline V and J ends were trimmed by 6 bases and 2 bases, with 14 bases remaining between them. The CDR3: CASRTGLSPYNEQFF. The CDR3 bases are TGTGCCAGCAGGACGGGACTCAGCCCCTACAATGAGCAGTTCTTC.

The rearrangement uses TRBV30 and TRBJ2-1, with D maybe TRBD1 (6 bases). From germline, CDR1 is GTSNPN and CDR2 SVGIG (reference sequence). V lost 1 base, J lost 7 bases, and 14 bases lay in between. The CDR3 length is 14 residues. CDR3 loop: CAWSEWVRGNEQFF. In nucleotides, the CDR3 is TGTGCCTGGAGTGAGTGGGTTAGGGGGAATGAGCAGTTCTTC.

The chain employs TRBV5-1 and TRBJ2-1; 16 nucleotides match TRBD2. This CDR3 comprises 19 residues. The V gene end was trimmed by 2 bases and the J gene end by 8 bases; junction bases not matched to a gene: 13. Germline assignment: CDR1 SGHRS and CDR2 YFSETQ. CDR3 in DNA: TGCGCCAGCAGCTTTAGCCCCTCGGGACTAGCGGGAGGGGAAGATGAGCAGTTCTTC. Residues: CASSFSPSGLAGGEDEQFF.

As for this clone: This CDR3 is also generated by other DNA sequences in the sample. The chain joins TRBV5-6 to TRBJ2-6; D ambiguous. Germline-derived CDR1 and CDR2 are SGHDT and YYEEEE. Trimming removed 0 bases at V and 0 bases at J, with 4 bases between. The CDR3 length is 15 residues. The CDR3 spells CASSLVFSGANVLTF. The CDR3 DNA reads as TGTGCCAGCAGCTTGGTCTTCTCTGGGGCCAACGTCCTGACTTTC.

The chain carries TRBV7-3 and TRBJ1-1, with D tentatively TRBD1 (5 bases). This CDR3 has 14 residues. Germline CDR1 and CDR2: SGHTA and FQGTGA. The V end was cut by 2 bases, the J end by 1 base, with 8 bases between. This chain's CDR3 is CASSLRGENTEAFF. The CDR3 nucleotides are TGTGCCAGCAGCTTACGGGGGGAGAACACTGAAGCTTTCTTT.

This rearrangement joins TRBV20-1 to TRBJ1-6; D is possibly TRBD1 (5 bases). CDR1 is DFQATT and CDR2 is SNEGSKA in the germline V gene (reference sequence). Trimming shortened V by 1 base and J by 16 bases, and 11 bases separated the two germline ends. The CDR3 has 11 residues. The CDR3 sequence is CSARAAQGLHF. In nucleotides, the CDR3 is TGCAGTGCTAGAGCGGCCCAGGGTCTCCACTTT.

The chain uses TRBV18 and TRBJ2-1, with TRBD1 matching 7 bases. Germline-derived CDR1 and CDR2 are KGHSH and LQKENI. The CDR3 spans 14 residues. V lost 5 bases and J lost 6; bases outside the gene matches: 7. DNA of the CDR3: TGTGCCAGCTCAGGGGACAGCCTAGCCAATGAGCAGTTCTTC. Its translation is CASSGDSLANEQFF.

The rearrangement links TRBV11-3 to TRBJ1-1; 7 bases fit TRBD1. Losses at the gene ends were 3 bases for V and 1 base for J; bases not matched to a gene: 8. Per germline, CDR1 SGHNT and CDR2 YENEEA. The CDR3 covers 16 residues. The CDR3 DNA reads TGTGCCAGCAGCTTTGGGACAGCCAGTAAGAACACTGAAGCTTTCTTT. Translation gives CASSFGTASKNTEAFF.

J is TRBJ2-2 and V is TRBV7-9; D remains ambiguous. The CDR3 has 17 residues. Trimming shortened V by 0 bases and J by 0 bases, and 11 bases separated the two germline ends. CDR1 is SEHNR and CDR2 is FQNEAQ in the germline V gene (reference sequence). The CDR3 DNA follows: TGTGCCAGCAGCTTAGCGTCTAATTCCGCGAACACCGGGGAGCTGTTTTTT. Protein product: CASSLASNSANTGELFF. Looking up the rest from reference TRBV7-9 and TRBJ2-2 gives the full variable domain: DTGVSQNPRHKITKRGQNVTFRCDPISEHNRLYWYRQTLGQGPEFLTYFQNEAQLEKSRLLSDRFSAERPKGSFSTLEIQRTEQGDSAMYLCASSLASNSANTGELFFGEGSRLTVL.

The V and J genes are TRBV19 and TRBJ1-2, with 10 bases lining up with TRBD1. CDR1 and CDR2 from the germline V gene are LNHDA and SQIVND (reference sequence). V was clipped by 0 bases and J by 7 bases; unmatched bases: 11. The CDR3 is made up of 17 amino acids. In DNA, the CDR3 is TGTGCCAGTAGTATAGAGGGACAGGGGACGGGAACCGGTGGCTACACCTTC. This translates into CASSIEGQGTGTGGYTF.

This chain links TRBV14 with TRBJ1-3, with D unresolved. Germline V gene data show CDR1 as SGHDN and CDR2 as FVKESK. This CDR3 is 15 amino acids long. V lost 0 bases and J lost 4, with 10 bases in between. In DNA, the CDR3 is TGTGCCAGCAGCCAAGATCGGGTTTCCGGAAACACCATATATTTT. This translates into CASSQDRVSGNTIYF.

This clone was observed a handful of times. The chain carries TRBV9 and TRBJ2-1; 12 bases fit TRBD2. The CDR3 is 14 residues long. Per the germline V gene, CDR1 is SGDLS and CDR2 is YYNGEE. The trim removed 7 bases at V and 7 bases at J, leaving 6 bases unmatched. The CDR3 here is CASRGTSGRNEQFF. The DNA for the CDR3 is TGTGCCAGCCGCGGGACTAGCGGGCGTAATGAGCAGTTCTTC.

The chain combines TRBV27 with TRBJ2-5, with 7 bases matching TRBD2. Trimming removed 3 bases from V and 1 base from J; junction bases left unmatched: 5. This CDR3 contains 15 residues. Per the germline V gene, CDR1 is MNHEY and CDR2 is SMNVEV (reference sequence). The CDR3: CASSLRGLTQETQYF. CDR3 in DNA: TGTGCCAGCAGTTTGCGGGGACTAACCCAAGAGACCCAGTACTTC.

The count of this clone is one. The chain joins TRBV6-6 to TRBJ2-2, with TRBD1 matching 7 bases. J was trimmed by 4 bases and V by 6 bases; bases with no gene match: 2. The germline V gene encodes CDR1 MNHNY and CDR2 SVGAGI (reference sequence). CDR3 length: 13 residues. In DNA form, the CDR3 reads TGTGCCAGCAGAGGGGGCGGCACCGGGGAGCTGTTTTTT. As protein: CASRGGGTGELFF.

The rearrangement uses TRBV11-2 and TRBJ2-3; 11 nucleotides match TRBD2. Trimming took 1 base from V and 7 from J; bases not matched to a gene: 4. The CDR3 totals 15 residues. CDR1 and CDR2 (germline): SGHAT, FQNNGV. CDR3 sequence reads: CASSLASGGINTQYF. The CDR3 nucleotides read TGTGCCAGCAGCTTAGCTAGCGGGGGGATAAATACGCAGTATTTT.

The chain links TRBV10-2 to TRBJ2-7, with TRBD1 matching 9 bases. CDR1 is WSHSY and CDR2 is SAAADI in the germline V gene. CDR3 length equals 14 residues. Trimming at V came to 3 bases and at J to 3 bases, leaving 3 bases not matched to a gene. The CDR3 loop is CASSDPGQGYEQYV. DNA of the CDR3: TGCGCCAGCAGTGACCCGGGACAGGGCTACGAGCAGTACGTC.

The V gene is TRBV5-1, the J gene TRBJ1-4, with 7 bases identical to TRBD1. This CDR3 comprises 17 residues. In germline, CDR1 is SGHRS, CDR2 YFSETQ. The V segment lost 0 bases and the J segment 4 bases; nucleotides outside the gene matches: 9. CDR3 nucleotides: TGCGCCAGCAGCTTGGGGGCCCGACAGGGTATTAATGAAAAACTGTTTTTT. Translated, it gives CASSLGARQGINEKLFF.

This clone has just a few counts. The rearrangement joins TRBV5-5 to TRBJ1-4; D unresolved. Germline V gene lookup returns CDR1 SGHKS and CDR2 YYEKEE (reference sequence). V was shortened by 4 bases and J by 5 bases, with 3 bases between the two germline ends. The CDR3 has 11 residues. CDR3 DNA: TGTGCCAGCAGCCAAAATGAAAAACTGTTTTTT. Its protein product is CASSQNEKLFF.

V gene TRBV5-6 combines with J gene TRBJ1-6, with 8 bases identical to TRBD1. V was pared by 4 bases and J by 10 bases, with 7 bases of the junction left unmatched. From germline, CDR1 is SGHDT and CDR2 YYEEEE. The CDR3 runs 14 residues. The CDR3 loop reads CASSSRQGRSPLHF. CDR3 bases: TGTGCCAGCAGCAGTAGACAGGGGAGGTCACCCCTCCACTTT.

This clone was picked up a small number of times. The CDR3 nucleotides are TGTGCCAGCAGTTACAACAGGGGTACTGAAGCTTTCTTT. Its protein is CASSYNRGTEAFF. The chain recombines TRBV2 with TRBJ1-1; 7 bases are a match to TRBD1. The V and J ends lost 5 bases and 5 bases, in that order; junction bases with no gene match: 5. CDR1 SNHLY and CDR2 FYNNEI come from the germline V gene. This CDR3 is 13 amino acids long. Full variable domain (missing parts from reference TRBV2 and TRBJ1-1): EPEVTQTPSHQVTQMGQEVILRCVPISNHLYFYWYRQILGQKVEFLVSFYNNEISEKSEIFDDQFSVERPDGSNFTLKIRSTKLEDSAMYFCASSYNRGTEAFFGQGTRLTVV.